These 27 T cell receptor beta chains came from one sample sequenced in a study of cytomegalovirus exposure and HLA in healthy donors. Libraries were prepared by immunoSEQ multiplex PCR; TCRdb keeps only in-frame clonotypes and omits some of them. This table holds approximately 260,000 clones, around 88% found once. Sequenced material: PBMCs. These receptors were obtained from a woman aged 30 to 39 in good health and CMV-seropositive.

The J gene is TRBJ1-4, the V gene TRBV30; perhaps TRBD1 as D (6 bases). The CDR3 runs 15 residues. The V gene's germline CDR1 is GTSNPN and CDR2 SVGIG (reference sequence). Trimming took 0 bases from V and 7 from J, leaving 15 bases between them. CDR3 sequence (DNA): TGTGCCTGGAGTGTACAAGGAAGGGGGGGTGAAAAACTGTTTTTT. This codes for CAWSVQGRGGEKLFF. The complete variable domain, with remaining parts taken from reference TRBV30 and TRBJ1-4, reads SQTIHQWPATLVQPVGSPLSLECTVEGTSNPNLYWYRQAAGRGLQLLFYSVGIGQISSEVPQNLSASRPQDRQFILSSKKLLLSDSGFYLCAWSVQGRGGEKLFFGSGTQLSVL.

In its sample, this clone was seen once. The chain links TRBV28 to TRBJ2-4; 8 bases are shared with TRBD1. With 3 bases clipped from V and 1 base from J, the junction kept 11 bases outside the gene matches. CDR3 length equals 18 residues. CDR1 MDHEN and CDR2 SYDVKM come from the germline V gene. DNA for the CDR3: TGTGCCAGCAGTTTGGCAGGGGGCGCGAAAGTCGCCAAAAACATTCAGTACTTC. Translating it yields CASSLAGGAKVAKNIQYF.

The chain recombines TRBV27 with TRBJ2-7; 9 bases are shared with TRBD1. The length of the CDR3 is 16 residues. V shed 4 bases and J 4 bases; nucleotides not matched to a gene: 11. Looked up from germline, CDR1 is MNHEY and CDR2 is SMNVEV (reference sequence). CDR3 protein: CASSSPRGTGQYEQYF. CDR3 coding DNA: TGTGCCAGCAGTTCACCTAGGGGGACAGGGCAATACGAGCAGTACTTC.

This chain uses TRBV27 with TRBJ2-2, with D possibly being TRBD2 (5 bases). Germline CDR1 is MNHEY and CDR2 is SMNVEV (reference sequence). The germline V and J ends were trimmed by 1 base and 6 bases, with 15 bases remaining between them. The CDR3 length is 16 residues. CDR3: CASSLFSGKVAGELFF. The CDR3 nucleotides are TGTGCCAGCAGTTTATTCTCGGGAAAGGTGGCCGGGGAGCTGTTTTTT.

The chain is built from TRBV6-4 and TRBJ2-1, with D uncertain. The CDR3 covers 14 residues. Germline CDR1 and CDR2: MRHNA and SNTAGT. The V and J ends lost 3 bases and 3 bases respectively, with 9 bases between them. The CDR3 bases are TGTGCCAGCAGTGAGAGCTTCAACTACAATGAGCAGTTCTTC. Translated, it gives CASSESFNYNEQFF.

The genes are TRBV5-6 and TRBJ1-1, with D possibly being TRBD1 (5 bases). The CDR3 totals 14 residues. Trimming left V 4 bases short and J 6 bases short, with 16 bases between. Germline V CDR1 and CDR2: SGHDT, YYEEEE. The DNA for the CDR3 is TGTGCCAGCAGCGTGATAGGGGTATCGGCTGAAGCTTTCTTT. This gives the protein CASSVIGVSAEAFF. Using reference TRBV5-6 and TRBJ1-1 for the parts outside the CDR3, the full variable domain is DAGVTQSPTHLIKTRGQQVTLRCSPKSGHDTVSWYQQALGQGPQFIFQYYEEEERQRGNFPDRFSGHQFPNYSSELNVNALLLGDSALYLCASSVIGVSAEAFFGQGTRLTVV.

V gene TRBV28 combines with J gene TRBJ2-7; D gene ambiguous. CDR3 length equals 13 residues. V lost 2 bases to trimming and J lost 2 bases, with 7 bases between them. Looked up from germline, CDR1 is MDHEN and CDR2 is SYDVKM. CDR3 region: CASSLNGAYEQYF. CDR3 sequence (DNA): TGTGCCAGCAGTTTAAACGGAGCCTACGAGCAGTACTTC. The entire variable domain, with the rest obtained from reference TRBV28 and TRBJ2-7, is as follows: DVKVTQSSRYLVKRTGEKVFLECVQDMDHENMFWYRQDPGLGLRLIYFSYDVKMKEKGDIPEGYSVSREKKERFSLILESASTNQTSMYLCASSLNGAYEQYFGPGTRLTVT.

The rearrangement uses TRBV28 and TRBJ2-3, with TRBD2 as a possible D gene (5 bases). The CDR3 covers 17 residues. CDR1 MDHEN and CDR2 SYDVKM come from the germline V gene. Trimming stripped 3 bases from V and 3 bases from J, with 19 bases between. The CDR3 DNA is TGTGCCAGCAGTTTGGCCCTAGCCCAACAATGGACAGATACGCAGTATTTT. This gives the protein CASSLALAQQWTDTQYF.

The chain employs TRBV5-4 and TRBJ1-4, with a possible D match to TRBD1 (5 bases). This CDR3 region has 13 residues. V lost 2 bases and J 7 bases, leaving 9 bases between the germline ends. Germline lookup yields CDR1 SGHNT and CDR2 YYREEE (reference sequence). CDR3 sequence: CASSFGGSEKLFF. The CDR3 DNA reads as TGTGCCAGCAGCTTTGGGGGGAGTGAAAAACTGTTTTTT.

V and J are TRBV4-2 and TRBJ2-7, with D possibly TRBD1 on 6 matching bases. This CDR3 spans 17 amino acids. Germline values: CDR1 LGHNA, CDR2 YNFKEQ. V was cut by 3 bases and J by 1 base, with 19 bases left in between. The CDR3 region is CASSQGLSLTGSYEQYF. In nucleotides, the CDR3 is TGTGCCAGCAGCCAGGGTTTATCACTGACAGGATCCTACGAGCAGTACTTC.

This clone was observed a handful of times. The V call is TRBV5-4, the J call TRBJ2-7; 8 bases fit TRBD2. This CDR3 is built from 15 residues. The germline V gene encodes CDR1 SGHNT and CDR2 YYREEE (reference sequence). The trim removed 2 bases at V and 5 bases at J, leaving 9 bases unmatched. The CDR3 coding sequence is TGTGCCAGCAGCTTTGGGCCAGCGGGAGACGACGAGCAGTACTTC. Amino acids: CASSFGPAGDDEQYF.

The V call is TRBV4-2, the J call TRBJ2-6, with D tentatively TRBD1 (7 bases). Trimming stripped 5 bases from V and 4 bases from J, with 15 bases between. Germline V gene data show CDR1 as LGHNA and CDR2 as YNFKEQ. The CDR3 contains 16 residues. The CDR3 coding sequence is TGTGCCAGCAGCTTGCCCCAGGGGGGCGGGGCCAACGTCCTGACTTTC. Translated, it gives CASSLPQGGGANVLTF.

The V call is TRBV30, the J call TRBJ2-5; 9 bases align to TRBD2. CDR3 length equals 15 residues. CDR1 is GTSNPN and CDR2 is SVGIG in the germline V gene (reference sequence). V was clipped by 3 bases and J by 2 bases; unmatched bases: 7. The CDR3 DNA sequence: TGTGCCTGGAGGGAAGCGGGAGGACTGCAAGAGACCCAGTACTTC. Translated: CAWREAGGLQETQYF.

The chain joins TRBV7-9 to TRBJ2-7, with D unclear. The CDR3 totals 14 residues. The V and J ends lost 5 bases and 0 bases respectively, with 11 bases between them. The V gene's germline CDR1 is SEHNR and CDR2 FQNEAQ (reference sequence). CDR3 nucleotides: TGTGCCAGCAGCGGGCGAGAAGTCTCCTACGAGCAGTACTTC. Protein sequence: CASSGREVSYEQYF.

This rearrangement joins TRBV5-1 to TRBJ1-1, with D possibly matching TRBD1 (6 bases). The CDR3 consists of 15 residues. Per the germline V gene, CDR1 is SGHRS and CDR2 is YFSETQ. Deletions cut 0 bases from V and 7 bases from J, with 16 bases between. CDR3 nucleotides: TGCGCCAGCAGCTTGGACAGGGCGTCAAGTGGTGAAGCTTTCTTT. The encoded protein is CASSLDRASSGEAFF. Complete variable domain (other parts from reference TRBV5-1 and TRBJ1-1): KAGVTQTPRYLIKTRGQQVTLSCSPISGHRSVSWYQQTPGQGLQFLFEYFSETQRNKGNFPGRFSGRQFSNSRSEMNVSTLELGDSALYLCASSLDRASSGEAFFGQGTRLTVV.

The V and J genes are TRBV10-3 and TRBJ2-1; possible D gene TRBD1, 8 bases. CDR3 size: 16 residues. V was trimmed by 10 bases and J by 1 base, leaving 20 bases between them. The germline V gene has CDR1 ENHRY and CDR2 SYGVKD. DNA of the CDR3: TGTGCCACCTACCGAACAGGGGGAGGGTCCTACAATGAGCAGTTCTTC. It yields the protein CATYRTGGGSYNEQFF.

This chain uses TRBV6-1 with TRBJ2-2; a possible D gene is TRBD2 (5 bases). Trimming shortened V by 4 bases and J by 7 bases, and 10 bases separated the two germline ends. Germline V lookup: CDR1 MNHNS, CDR2 SASEGT. This CDR3 region has 13 residues. CDR3 residues: CASSGWTDGELFF. The CDR3 DNA sequence: TGTGCCAGCAGTGGCTGGACTGACGGGGAGCTGTTTTTT.

This clone was detected a few times. The V call is TRBV4-1, the J call TRBJ1-2; tentatively, D is TRBD1 (6 bases). Deletions cut 4 bases from V and 4 bases from J, with 7 bases between. Germline lookup yields CDR1 MGHRA and CDR2 YSYEKL. The CDR3 consists of 12 residues. CDR3 amino acids: CASSLDSYGYTF. DNA of the CDR3: TGCGCCAGCAGCCTGGACAGCTATGGCTACACCTTC.

In its sample, this clone was seen once. This rearrangement joins TRBV7-9 to TRBJ2-1; 12 bases match TRBD2. J gave up 5 bases and V 5 bases, and 7 bases lay outside the gene matches. The CDR3 contains 16 residues. The V gene's germline CDR1 is SEHNR and CDR2 FQNEAQ (reference sequence). DNA of the CDR3: TGTGCCAGCAGCCCGACGACTAGCGGGGGCCACAATGAGCAGTTCTTC. This codes for CASSPTTSGGHNEQFF.

Points on this clone: Other DNA sequences in this sample translate to the same CDR3. The chain combines TRBV27 with TRBJ1-5, with a tentative D call TRBD1 (5 bases). The CDR3 contains 14 residues. V gave up 2 bases and J gave up 0 bases, with 5 bases separating them. Germline loops: CDR1 MNHEY, CDR2 SMNVEV (reference sequence). CDR3 coding DNA: TGTGCCAGCAGTTTAACAGGTAGCAATCAGCCCCAGCATTTT. Its protein is CASSLTGSNQPQHF.

V gene TRBV29-1 combines with J gene TRBJ2-7; D is unresolved. The CDR3 loop spans 14 amino acids. Germline CDR1 is SQVTM and CDR2 is ANQGSEA. The ends were cut back, 0 bases at V and 0 bases at J, with 9 bases in the middle. CDR3 nucleotide sequence: TGCAGCGTTGAAGATTGGGCAGGCTCCTACGAGCAGTACTTC. This sequence encodes CSVEDWAGSYEQYF.

The chain couples TRBV5-1 to TRBJ2-7; 8 nucleotides line up with TRBD1. V was clipped by 4 bases and J by 4 bases; unmatched bases: 7. Germline V gene sequence: CDR1 SGHRS, CDR2 YFSETQ. This CDR3 spans 14 amino acids. CDR3 DNA: TGCGCCAGCAGCGGGCGGACAGGGTCTTACGAGCAGTACTTC. Amino acids: CASSGRTGSYEQYF. The entire variable domain, with the rest obtained from reference TRBV5-1 and TRBJ2-7, is as follows: KAGVTQTPRYLIKTRGQQVTLSCSPISGHRSVSWYQQTPGQGLQFLFEYFSETQRNKGNFPGRFSGRQFSNSRSEMNVSTLELGDSALYLCASSGRTGSYEQYFGPGTRLTVT.

The chain has TRBV5-1 and TRBJ1-2; TRBD1 matches 7 bases. Germline CDR1 reads SGHRS; CDR2 reads YFSETQ. The CDR3 runs 16 residues. J lost 4 bases, V lost 0 bases, and 9 bases had no gene match. CDR3 residues: CASSLAFLGQIYGYTF. CDR3 coding DNA: TGCGCCAGCAGCTTGGCCTTCTTGGGACAGATCTATGGCTACACCTTC. Variable domain in full (rest from reference TRBV5-1 and TRBJ1-2): KAGVTQTPRYLIKTRGQQVTLSCSPISGHRSVSWYQQTPGQGLQFLFEYFSETQRNKGNFPGRFSGRQFSNSRSEMNVSTLELGDSALYLCASSLAFLGQIYGYTFGSGTRLTVV.

This chain uses TRBV4-1 with TRBJ2-2; D is undetermined. With 0 bases removed from V and 5 bases from J, the gap between germline ends came to 4 bases. CDR1 is MGHRA, CDR2 YSYEKL, per germline. The CDR3 has 13 residues. This chain's CDR3 is CASSQDPTGELFF. CDR3 nucleotide sequence: TGCGCCAGCAGCCAAGACCCAACCGGGGAGCTGTTTTTT.

The V and J genes are TRBV28 and TRBJ1-2, with D perhaps matching TRBD1 (5 bases). Germline CDR1 MDHEN, CDR2 SYDVKM. The CDR3 loop spans 12 amino acids. Trimming removed 5 bases at V and 5 bases at J, with 9 bases between. The CDR3 loop reads CASSPPGYGYTF. The CDR3 DNA is TGTGCCAGCAGTCCGCCAGGGTATGGCTACACCTTC.

This rearrangement joins TRBV30 to TRBJ2-7; D is undetermined. CDR1 and CDR2 from the germline V gene are GTSNPN and SVGIG (reference sequence). Trimming removed 2 bases from V and 2 bases from J, with 10 bases in between. This CDR3 region has 13 residues. This chain's CDR3 is CAWSYAIPYEQYF. The DNA of the CDR3 is TGTGCCTGGAGTTACGCGATCCCCTACGAGCAGTACTTC.

The V call is TRBV30, the J call TRBJ1-4; D unresolved. This CDR3 has 14 residues. V lost 4 bases and J lost 7, with 16 bases in between. CDR1 and CDR2 (germline): GTSNPN, SVGIG (reference sequence). The CDR3 loop is CAWKWGGGREKLFF. In nucleotides, the CDR3 is TGTGCCTGGAAGTGGGGAGGTGGACGTGAAAAACTGTTTTTT.